This T cell receptor (beta chain) derives from a study of CD8+ T cells in alopecia areata. Findings and caveats of the study: Compared with mice, patients displayed less clear TCR sharing, possibly for HLA-related reasons.

About this clone: Antigen: not known.

Isolated RNA was reverse transcribed into cDNA used as the sequencing template. Libraries were prepared by immunoSEQ multiplex PCR; TCRdb keeps only in-frame clonotypes and omits some of them. The sample has 90,000 to 120,000 clones, approximately 50% seen once. CD4+ and CD8+ T cells were sorted from PBMCs stained for CD3, CD4 and CD8. This CDR3 spans 15 amino acids. Germline V gene lookup returns CDR1 SGHRS and CDR2 YFSETQ. V lost 4 bases, J lost 4 bases, and 18 bases lay in between. Input material: NKG2D-low CD8+ T cells sorted from blood. The chain combines TRBV5-1 with TRBJ2-7, with D perhaps matching TRBD2 (6 bases). This TCR was sampled from a human donor with alopecia areata. The CDR3 loop reads CASSREVGTKYEQYF. CDR3 sequence (DNA): TGCGCCAGCAGCAGGGAGGTCGGGACGAAGTACGAGCAGTACTTC.